The 18 T cell receptor beta chains presented below share a single source sample, sequenced in a study of blood T cell repertoires in COVID-19. Assay: immunoSEQ multiplex PCR; the TCRdb copy retains only in-frame clones and omits some. The sample holds 340,000 or so clones, about 86% seen once. The specimen was PBMCs or T cells enriched from blood (not recorded which). These receptors originate from a woman aged 40 to 50 with acute COVID-19.

This clone came up once. V usage is TRBV25-1 and J usage is TRBJ1-2, with D uncertain. The CDR3 extends over 12 amino acids. V was cut by 1 base and J by 8 bases, with 8 bases left in between. Germline V gene lookup returns CDR1 MGHDK and CDR2 SYGVNS. CDR3 sequence (DNA): TGTGCCAGCAGTGAATTGGCAGGCGGCTACACCTTC. It yields the protein CASSELAGGYTF.

There are a few counts of this clone. The genes are TRBV7-2 and TRBJ1-6, with no clear D. V lost 2 bases, J lost 5 bases, and 13 bases lay in between. This CDR3 is built from 16 residues. Looked up from germline, CDR1 is SGHTA and CDR2 is FQGNSA. This chain's CDR3 is CASSLTLSLNNSPLHF. The CDR3 nucleotides are TGTGCCAGCAGCTTAACTCTAAGCCTAAATAATTCACCCCTCCACTTT.

This rearrangement joins TRBV7-3 to TRBJ1-2; the D is unclear. This CDR3 contains 12 residues. V was clipped by 3 bases and J by 5 bases, with 7 bases between them. Germline CDR1 reads SGHTA; CDR2 reads FQGTGA. CDR3 DNA sequence: TGTGCCAGCAGCTTTCGAGTTTATGGCTACACCTTC. Protein sequence: CASSFRVYGYTF. Complete variable domain (other parts from reference TRBV7-3 and TRBJ1-2): GAGVSQTPSNKVTEKGKYVELRCDPISGHTALYWYRQSLGQGPEFLIYFQGTGAADDSGLPNDRFFAVRPEGSVSTLKIQRTERGDSAVYLCASSFRVYGYTFGSGTRLTVV.

V usage is TRBV10-3 and J usage is TRBJ2-7, with TRBD1 identical over 11 bases. Trimming removed 6 bases from V and 0 bases from J; junction bases left unmatched: 4. Germline-derived CDR1 and CDR2 are ENHRY and SYGVKD. The CDR3 covers 15 residues. CDR3 region: CAISSGTGGSYEQYF. CDR3 coding DNA: TGTGCCATCAGCTCAGGGACAGGGGGCTCCTACGAGCAGTACTTC.

This clone was detected only once. This chain links TRBV4-3 with TRBJ1-2; 9 bases agree with TRBD1. The CDR3 length is 18 residues. V lost 0 bases to trimming and J lost 0 bases; unmatched junction nucleotides: 8. In germline, CDR1 is LGHNA, CDR2 YSLEER. CDR3 residues: CASSQDLYGQGPNYGYTF. The CDR3 DNA is TGCGCCAGCAGCCAAGACCTCTACGGACAGGGGCCTAACTATGGCTACACCTTC.

V gene TRBV7-2 combines with J gene TRBJ2-7; the match to TRBD1 covers 10 bases. The junction had 8 bases not matched to a gene; V was cut back by 5 bases and J by 4 bases. Germline CDR1 and CDR2: SGHTA and FQGNSA. The CDR3 spans 15 residues. CDR3 residues: CASSAPGQGWYEQYF. CDR3 DNA: TGTGCCAGCAGCGCCCCGGGACAGGGGTGGTACGAGCAGTACTTC. Together with reference TRBV7-2 and TRBJ2-7, the CDR3 gives the full variable domain: GAGVSQSPSNKVTEKGKDVELRCDPISGHTALYWYRQSLGQGLEFLIYFQGNSAPDKSGLPSDRFSAERTGGSVSTLTIQRTQQEDSAVYLCASSAPGQGWYEQYFGPGTRLTVT.

The chain uses TRBV28 and TRBJ1-2; possible D gene TRBD1, 5 bases. The CDR3 runs 18 residues. Germline loops: CDR1 MDHEN, CDR2 SYDVKM. The V end lost 7 bases, the J end lost 2 bases, and 26 bases lay between the germline ends. CDR3 loop: CASTDRIGRRDLNYGYTF. The CDR3 DNA follows: TGTGCCAGCACCGATCGGATCGGGCGGAGGGACCTAAACTATGGCTACACCTTC.

This chain links TRBV7-9 with TRBJ2-2, with a possible D match to TRBD1 (5 bases). Germline values: CDR1 SEHNR, CDR2 FQNEAQ (reference sequence). V was cut by 1 base and J by 5 bases, with 11 bases left in between. The CDR3 contains 15 residues. The CDR3 here is CASSLDLGATGELFF. Here the CDR3 DNA reads TGTGCCAGCAGCTTAGATCTTGGGGCGACCGGGGAGCTGTTTTTT. Based on the CDR3 plus reference TRBV7-9 and TRBJ2-2, the full variable domain is DTGVSQNPRHKITKRGQNVTFRCDPISEHNRLYWYRQTLGQGPEFLTYFQNEAQLEKSRLLSDRFSAERPKGSFSTLEIQRTEQGDSAMYLCASSLDLGATGELFFGEGSRLTVL.

The genes are TRBV7-3 and TRBJ2-7; the D is unclear. The length of the CDR3 is 13 residues. CDR1 and CDR2 from the germline V gene are SGHTA and FQGTGA. The V end was cut by 6 bases, the J end by 3 bases, with 12 bases between. CDR3 protein: CASSRSHLYEQYF. The DNA of the CDR3 is TGTGCCAGCAGTAGGAGTCACCTCTACGAGCAGTACTTC.

The chain joins TRBV2 to TRBJ2-6, with D perhaps matching TRBD1 (5 bases). Trimming shortened V by 5 bases and J by 1 base, and 9 bases separated the two germline ends. This CDR3 spans 15 amino acids. Germline CDR1 reads SNHLY; CDR2 reads FYNNEI. The CDR3 DNA follows: TGTGCCAGCAGTTACAGGATTTCTGGGGCCAACGTCCTGACTTTC. Its translation is CASSYRISGANVLTF.

The chain is built from TRBV27 and TRBJ2-2; TRBD2 might be the D (6 bases). CDR3 length equals 16 residues. V dropped 0 bases and J dropped 1 base, with 9 bases sitting between them. Germline values: CDR1 MNHEY, CDR2 SMNVEV (reference sequence). CDR3 in amino acids: CASSLSIGRNTGELFF. DNA for the CDR3: TGTGCCAGCAGTTTATCGATCGGGAGGAACACCGGGGAGCTGTTTTTT.

The chain joins TRBV10-3 to TRBJ1-2, with 7 bases fitting TRBD1. CDR3 length: 14 amino acids. Trimming took 3 bases from V and 4 from J; bases not matched to a gene: 5. Germline CDR1 and CDR2: ENHRY and SYGVKD. CDR3 region: CAISEGGFTYGYTF. The CDR3, as DNA: TGTGCCATCAGTGAAGGGGGCTTTACCTATGGCTACACCTTC.

The V and J genes are TRBV9 and TRBJ2-3, with D maybe TRBD2 (6 bases). V was shortened by 3 bases and J by 0 bases, with 14 bases between the two germline ends. The CDR3 totals 16 residues. Germline CDR1 SGDLS, CDR2 YYNGEE. The CDR3 loop reads CASSAGPSGSTDTQYF. The CDR3 DNA sequence: TGTGCCAGCAGCGCGGGACCAAGCGGGAGCACAGATACGCAGTATTTT. Drawing the rest from reference TRBV9 and TRBJ2-3, the complete variable domain is DSGVTQTPKHLITATGQRVTLRCSPRSGDLSVYWYQQSLDQGLQFLIQYYNGEERAKGNILERFSAQQFPDLHSELNLSSLELGDSALYFCASSAGPSGSTDTQYFGPGTRLTVL.

This clone was seen a few times. V usage is TRBV27 and J usage is TRBJ2-1, with D tentatively TRBD2 (6 bases). Germline V gene lookup returns CDR1 MNHEY and CDR2 SMNVEV (reference sequence). CDR3 length: 15 residues. V was trimmed by 4 bases and J by 5 bases, leaving 15 bases between them. CDR3 residues: CASSSTTRRDNEQFF. CDR3 DNA: TGTGCCAGCAGTTCGACGACTAGGCGAGACAATGAGCAGTTCTTC.

The J gene is TRBJ2-4, the V gene TRBV6-2 or TRBV6-3; D uncertain. Trimming cost V 4 bases and J 6 bases, with 7 bases left between them. This CDR3 is built from 12 residues. Germline V gene sequence: CDR1 MNHEY, CDR2 SVGEGT. CDR3 sequence: CASSLSRNIQYF. The DNA of the CDR3 is TGTGCCAGCAGTTTAAGCCGAAACATTCAGTACTTC.

The V call is TRBV7-2, the J call TRBJ1-4, with D perhaps TRBD1 (6 bases). The germline CDR1 and CDR2 sequences are SGHTA and FQGNSA. V lost 3 bases and J 0 bases, leaving 8 bases between the germline ends. The CDR3 loop spans 15 amino acids. The CDR3 DNA follows: TGTGCCAGCAGCTTCAACAGGGCAACTAATGAAAAACTGTTTTTT. Protein sequence: CASSFNRATNEKLFF.

The chain carries TRBV5-6 and TRBJ2-1, with D possibly being TRBD2 (7 bases). Germline assignment: CDR1 SGHDT and CDR2 YYEEEE. This CDR3 region has 15 residues. The ends were cut back, 1 base at V and 4 bases at J, with 12 bases in the middle. CDR3 nucleotide sequence: TGTGCCAGCAGCTTGCTAGGGGGGGCTTACAATGAGCAGTTCTTC. Translated, it gives CASSLLGGAYNEQFF.

The DNA for the CDR3 is TGTGCCAGCAGTCCAGGGTGGGGCTACACCTTC. Its protein product is CASSPGWGYTF. This chain uses TRBV28 with TRBJ1-2; D is perhaps TRBD1 (5 bases). CDR1 and CDR2 (germline): MDHEN, SYDVKM. This CDR3 has 11 residues. The V and J ends lost 5 bases and 8 bases respectively, with 9 bases between them.